One sample yielded the 2 T cell receptor beta chains listed below, sequenced in a study of T cell responses to AZD1222 COVID-19 vaccine. TCRdb's copy holds only in-frame clones and misses some; the assay was immunoSEQ multiplex PCR. Of about 150,000 clones listed, about 87% are singletons. Here the sequenced sample was peripheral blood, taken on day 0 of AZD1222 vaccination. The receptors come from an adult in good health.

The V gene is TRBV6-1, the J gene TRBJ2-7; 8 bases are shared with TRBD2. Germline assignment: CDR1 MNHNS and CDR2 SASEGT. Unmatched junction bases numbered 7, after V lost 4 bases and J lost 2 bases. CDR3 length: 15 residues. The CDR3 sequence is CASSVAGSRPYEQYF. For the CDR3, the DNA is TGTGCCAGCAGTGTAGCGGGATCAAGACCCTACGAGCAGTACTTC.

The rearrangement uses TRBV6-5 and TRBJ1-2, with 9 bases that match TRBD1. V trimming: 8 bases; J trimming: 3 bases; junction bases outside the gene matches: 4. Germline assignment: CDR1 MNHEY and CDR2 SVGAGI. The CDR3 length is 13 residues. CDR3 DNA: TGTGCCAGCCAGGGACAGGGAGACTATGGCTACACCTTC. It codes for CASQGQGDYGYTF.